Shown below are 28 T cell receptor beta chains from a single sample sequenced in a study of blood T cells in healthy people across ages. Together with a sample-barcoded 5' primer, a J-beta primer mix was included in a second PCR lasting about 6 to 11 cycles. TCRdb used MiXCR to reprocess the 5' RACE reads, holding one entry per CDR3 protein. The sample holds under 2 million distinct CDR3 sequences, 30% to 35% seen once. The sample comprised blood. Every receptor here comes from a woman in her twenties or thirties in good health.

This clonotype was counted only a few times. The CDR3 sequence: CASSLFGGLARTDEQFF. The CDR3 DNA sequence: TGTGCCAGCAGCCTCTTCGGTGGGCTAGCGCGGACGGATGAGCAGTTCTTC. This sequence joins TRBV14 and TRBJ2-1, with D maybe TRBD2 (6 bases). Germline V gene sequence: CDR1 SGHDN, CDR2 FVKESK. Trimming took off 4 bases at V and 8 bases at J, with 24 bases between the two ends. The CDR3 consists of 17 residues.

To note about this clonotype: A much larger clone lies a single base off, so this may be a read error. The rearrangement uses TRBV4-1 and TRBJ2-3; maybe TRBD1 (5 bases). Looked up from germline, CDR1 is MGHRA and CDR2 is YSYEKL. The CDR3 consists of 15 residues. As DNA, the CDR3 is TGCGCCAGCAGCCATCTCTGGGCCAGCACAGGTACGCAGTATTTT. Amino acid sequence: CASSHLWASTGTQYF.

The rearrangement uses TRBV3-1 and TRBJ1-1; a possible D gene is TRBD1 (5 bases). Trimming stripped 4 bases from V and 1 base from J, with 13 bases between. Germline-derived CDR1 and CDR2 are LGHDT and YNNKEL (reference sequence). The length of the CDR3 is 15 residues. CDR3 amino acids: CASSPSETENTEAFF. For the CDR3, the DNA is TGTGCCAGCAGCCCCTCCGAGACAGAGAACACTGAAGCTTTCTTT.

The chain couples TRBV14 to TRBJ1-5; D call uncertain. The length of the CDR3 is 17 residues. The germline V gene has CDR1 SGHDN and CDR2 FVKESK. V lost 0 bases and J lost 3, with 15 bases in between. CDR3 sequence (DNA): TGTGCCAGCAGCCAAGAAGAATTGGGAAGCCTCAATCAGCCCCAGCATTTT. This gives the protein CASSQEELGSLNQPQHF.

About this clonotype itself: At one end, the junction sequence differs from germline, possibly due to a read error. In DNA form, the CDR3 reads TGCACCAGCAGCTTGGTAGGACTAGCGGGAGACTACGAGCAGTACTTC. The encoded protein is CTSSLVGLAGDYEQYF. The chain couples TRBV5-1 to TRBJ2-7, with 13 bases fitting TRBD2. CDR1 is SGHRS and CDR2 is YFSETQ in the germline V gene. CDR3 length equals 16 residues.

The chain employs TRBV20-1 and TRBJ1-4; 9 positions agree with TRBD1. This CDR3 is built from 13 residues. The germline V gene has CDR1 DFQATT and CDR2 SNEGSKA (reference sequence). Germline trimming cut 6 bases from V and 5 bases from J; bases unmatched to any gene: 4. CDR3 amino acids: CSAAGTGNEKLFF. Written as DNA, the CDR3 is TGCAGTGCCGCAGGGACAGGGAATGAAAAACTGTTTTTT.

This clonotype was picked up many times. The chain links TRBV20-1 to TRBJ2-1; TRBD2 matches 7 bases. Trimming took 0 bases from V and 5 from J; bases not matched to a gene: 7. Germline V CDR1 and CDR2: DFQATT, SNEGSKA (reference sequence). This CDR3 comprises 15 residues. In DNA form, the CDR3 reads TGCAGTGCTAGAGATGGGAGGGGAGCGGACAATGAGCAGTTCTTC. This encodes CSARDGRGADNEQFF.

This clonotype came up a few times. The rearrangement joins TRBV20-1 to TRBJ2-3; D perhaps matches TRBD2 (6 bases). The CDR3 totals 14 residues. Germline V gives CDR1 DFQATT, CDR2 SNEGSKA (reference sequence). The V gene lost 0 bases and the J gene lost 7 bases, with 14 bases spanning the gap. The CDR3 spells CSARDPLARNTQYF. DNA for the CDR3: TGCAGTGCTAGAGATCCACTAGCAAGGAATACGCAGTATTTT.

Points on this clonotype: One junction end does not reproduce the germline sequence, and a read error may be involved. The DNA for the CDR3 is TGTGCCAGCAGCTTAGCGACTAGCGGGGGGGTGGGAAATGAGCAGTTCTTC. Translated: CASSLATSGGVGNEQFF. The genes are TRBV12-3 or TRBV12-4 and TRBJ2-1; 14 nucleotides line up with TRBD2. This CDR3 spans 17 amino acids.

This clonotype was found many times. The gene calls are TRBV4-1 and TRBJ2-5; weak D call: TRBD2 (7 bases). From germline, CDR1 is MGHRA and CDR2 YSYEKL. The CDR3 spans 17 residues. V was pared by 0 bases and J by 3 bases, with 17 bases between. CDR3 sequence: CASSQDRGTTGKETQYF. The DNA of the CDR3 is TGCGCCAGCAGCCAAGATCGGGGGACTACAGGGAAAGAGACCCAGTACTTC.

This clonotype was counted between two and nine times. The rearrangement uses TRBV20-1 and TRBJ2-7, with D tentatively TRBD1 or TRBD2 (5 bases each). CDR3 length: 13 amino acids. CDR1 and CDR2 from the germline V gene are DFQATT and SNEGSKA (reference sequence). V was clipped by 3 bases and J by 1 base, with 10 bases between them. CDR3 nucleotide sequence: TGCAGTGCTAGTCGGGACGGGTCCTACGAGCAGTACTTC. Translating gives CSASRDGSYEQYF.

The V gene is TRBV28, the J gene TRBJ2-4; the match to TRBD2 covers 10 bases. The end of the DNA aligns better with TRBJ2-7, so the J call may be wrong. The germline gives CDR1 MDHEN, CDR2 SYDVKM. The CDR3 covers 15 residues. The CDR3 sequence: CASSVTGTSDNEQYF. In DNA form, the CDR3 reads TGTGCCAGCAGTGTCACCGGGACTAGCGACAACGAGCAGTACTTC.

The chain is built from TRBV6-2 or TRBV6-3 and TRBJ2-5, with D perhaps given as TRBD1 or TRBD2 (5 bases each). This CDR3 is 14 amino acids long. The V end lost 11 bases, the J end lost 5 bases, and 21 bases lay between the germline ends. Per germline, CDR1 MNHEY and CDR2 SVGEGT. The CDR3 nucleotides are TGTGCCTCCAACGAGGGCAGTAAGGGGGAGACCCAGTACTTC. Its protein product is CASNEGSKGETQYF.

The chain employs TRBV15 and TRBJ2-1; 8 bases align to TRBD1. Unmatched junction bases numbered 16, after V lost 1 base and J lost 8 bases. Germline loops: CDR1 LNHNV, CDR2 YYDKDF (reference sequence). The CDR3 is 18 amino acids. This chain's CDR3 is CATSRVPSGAETGDEQFF. The CDR3 coding sequence is TGTGCCACCAGCAGAGTACCCTCCGGGGCGGAGACAGGGGATGAGCAGTTCTTC.

This clonotype turned up a few times. This chain joins TRBV6-6 and TRBJ1-2; possibly TRBD1 for D (6 bases). The V gene's germline CDR1 is MNHNY and CDR2 SVGAGI (reference sequence). The V and J ends lost 7 bases and 4 bases respectively, with 13 bases between them. The CDR3 contains 13 residues. DNA for the CDR3: TGTGCCAGCAATAGGGGGGACGGCTATGGCTACACCTTC. Translated: CASNRGDGYGYTF.

This sequence joins TRBV11-2 and TRBJ2-3, with TRBD1 identical over 7 bases. V shed 3 bases, J shed 0 bases, and the junction held 6 bases outside the gene matches. The CDR3 sequence is 16 residues long. The germline gives CDR1 SGHAT, CDR2 FQNNGV. CDR3 DNA sequence: TGTGCCAGCAGCTTGTACCGGGACAGAAGCACAGATACGCAGTATTTT. It codes for CASSLYRDRSTDTQYF.

This clonotype came up a few times. This rearrangement joins TRBV6-5 to TRBJ1-5; D perhaps matches TRBD1 (5 bases). Germline V gene lookup returns CDR1 MNHEY and CDR2 SVGAGI. The V end lost 4 bases, the J end lost 0 bases, and 10 bases lay between the germline ends. This CDR3 contains 15 residues. The CDR3 region is CASSSDRFSNQPQHF. The CDR3 bases are TGTGCCAGCAGTTCCGACAGATTTAGCAATCAGCCCCAGCATTTT.

The chain joins TRBV20-1 to TRBJ2-1; 7 bases match TRBD2. Germline-derived CDR1 and CDR2 are DFQATT and SNEGSKA (reference sequence). The V segment lost 5 bases and the J segment 10 bases; nucleotides outside the gene matches: 8. The CDR3 is 12 residues long. CDR3 nucleotide sequence: TGCAGTGCTCGGCGGGAGCAAGGCGAGCAGTTCTTC. Translated, it gives CSARREQGEQFF.

The chain employs TRBV7-8 and TRBJ2-3, with D unresolved. The V and J ends lost 5 bases and 5 bases respectively, with 26 bases between them. In germline, CDR1 is SGHVS, CDR2 FQNEAQ. The CDR3 runs 18 residues. CDR3 amino acids: CASSPPGSMGLIGDTQYF. In nucleotides, the CDR3 is TGTGCCAGCAGCCCCCCTGGGTCAATGGGTCTCATCGGAGATACGCAGTATTTT.

This clonotype was recorded a few times. The chain couples TRBV27 to TRBJ2-7; TRBD1 aligns across 9 bases. This CDR3 has 15 residues. Losses at the gene ends were 5 bases for V and 5 bases for J; bases not matched to a gene: 10. Germline V CDR1 and CDR2: MNHEY, SMNVEV (reference sequence). This chain's CDR3 is CASSEPGTGRNEQYF. The DNA for the CDR3 is TGTGCCAGCAGTGAACCCGGGACAGGGCGGAACGAGCAGTACTTC.

With respect to this clonotype: A read error may produce the germline difference seen at one junction end. V is TRBV11-2 and J is TRBJ2-6; D perhaps matches TRBD1 (5 bases). The germline V gene encodes CDR1 SGHAT and CDR2 FQNNGV. The CDR3 sequence is 16 residues long. The CDR3 bases are TGTGCCAGCAGCCCCCCTGGTTTCTCTGGGGCCGACGTCCTGACTTTC. It codes for CASSPPGFSGADVLTF.

This clonotype was counted only a few times. The chain employs TRBV7-3 and TRBJ2-7; 9 nucleotides align to TRBD2. Germline V gene sequence: CDR1 SGHTA, CDR2 FQGTGA. There are 15 residues in the CDR3. V was pared by 0 bases and J by 5 bases, with 5 bases of the junction left unmatched. CDR3 sequence reads: CASSLTGGLAHEQYF. CDR3 in DNA: TGTGCCAGCAGCTTAACCGGGGGACTAGCCCACGAGCAGTACTTC.

The rearrangement uses TRBV7-2 and TRBJ2-5; a possible D gene is TRBD2 (7 bases). The closer fit of TRBJ2-7 to the DNA end suggests the J call may be wrong. Per germline, CDR1 SGHTA and CDR2 FQGNSA. The CDR3 has 16 amino acids. Here the CDR3 reads CASSFRGGLPLYEQYF. CDR3 sequence (DNA): TGTGCCAGCAGCTTTAGGGGGGGACTCCCGCTATACGAGCAGTACTTC.

CDR3 coding DNA: TGTGCCAGCACCAAAGATTCAGAAATTTTAAGCACAGATACGCAGTATTTT. Translating gives CASTKDSEILSTDTQYF. V is TRBV28 and J is TRBJ2-3, with no clear D. The CDR3 is 17 amino acids. V lost 7 bases to trimming and J lost 0 bases, with 20 bases between them. Germline CDR1 and CDR2: MDHEN and SYDVKM.

The CDR3 loop reads CASSYPSGTKGAFF. CDR3 DNA: TGTGCCAGCAGCTACCCCTCAGGGACGAAAGGAGCTTTCTTT. This rearrangement joins TRBV11-2 to TRBJ1-1; a possible D gene is TRBD1 (5 bases). Germline values: CDR1 SGHAT, CDR2 FQNNGV. The CDR3 covers 14 residues. Trimming left V 4 bases short and J 10 bases short, with 19 bases between. Full variable domain (outside the CDR3, taken from reference TRBV11-2 and TRBJ1-1): EAGVAQSPRYKIIEKRQSVAFWCNPISGHATLYWYQQILGQGPKLLIQFQNNGVVDDSQLPKDRFSAERLKGVDSTLKIQPAKLEDSAVYLCASSYPSGTKGAFFGQGTRLTVV.

Concerning this clonotype: Relative to the germline gene, one junction end is altered; a read error may explain this. The V gene is TRBV7-3, the J gene TRBJ1-1; maybe TRBD1 (5 bases). The CDR3 covers 14 residues. Germline CDR1 SGHTA, CDR2 FQGTGA. CDR3 coding DNA: TGTGCCAGCAGCACTGGGGGGGTCCTCTCTGAAACTTTCTTT. This codes for CASSTGGVLSETFF.

The rearrangement links TRBV3-1 to TRBJ2-3; 12 positions agree with TRBD2. Germline trimming cut 1 base from V and 4 bases from J; bases unmatched to any gene: 3. The germline V gene encodes CDR1 LGHDT and CDR2 YNNKEL (reference sequence). This CDR3 is built from 16 residues. The CDR3 protein is CASSQGLAGVADTQYF. CDR3 nucleotide sequence: TGTGCCAGCAGCCAAGGACTAGCGGGAGTGGCAGATACGCAGTATTTT.

This clonotype occurred a few times. The chain is built from TRBV7-6 and TRBJ2-5, with D possibly matching TRBD2 (6 bases). Germline V gene sequence: CDR1 SGHVS, CDR2 FNYEAQ. The length of the CDR3 is 15 residues. V was clipped by 1 base and J by 7 bases, with 16 bases between them. The CDR3 region is CASSLGTGDRVTQYF. The CDR3 nucleotides are TGTGCCAGCAGCTTAGGAACGGGAGACCGGGTGACCCAGTACTTC.